This T cell receptor beta chain was profiled in a study of blood T cell repertoires in COVID-19. Study-level information: Sites across the United States, Italy and Spain contributed samples from acute and convalescent COVID-19. Sample material is recorded as cDNA or gDNA derived from T cells, B-cell-depleted T cells, or PBMCs.

Germline CDR1 reads MDHEN; CDR2 reads SYDVKM. J lost 4 bases, V lost 6 bases, and 7 bases had no gene match. This CDR3 is built from 15 residues. As originally analysed: Reference gene primer amplification in the assay estimated nucleated cell counts. The data were produced by immunoSEQ multiplex PCR, yet TCRdb's version contains in-frame clones alone and is incomplete. V and J calls plus clone size are reproduced from that table; the DNA served to infer D and trimming. The sample has about 370,000 clones, roughly nine tenths seen once. Ages ranged from about 18 to 89 years, with residence in some 25 US areas.

This receptor was identified in a man between 18 and 35 years old who had recovered from COVID-19. The V gene is TRBV28, the J gene TRBJ2-1; TRBD2 agrees at 9 bases. The sequencing input was PBMCs or T cells enriched from blood (not recorded which). CDR3 in amino acids: CASSSTSGRYNEQFF. The CDR3 nucleotides are TGTGCCAGCAGCTCAACTAGCGGGCGGTACAATGAGCAGTTCTTC.